A selection of T cell receptor beta chains follows, all from one sample in a study of T cells after yellow fever vaccination. TCRdb called the 5' RACE reads again in MiXCR, with one record for every CDR3 protein. The data contain about 330,000 distinct CDR3 sequences, 7% to 9% of them singletons. Specimen: PBMCs, collected 35 to 50 days after the first yellow fever vaccination. The receptors stem from a man younger than 35 who received the YFV17D yellow fever vaccine. Each CDR3 is given with its conserved first and last residue. The D gene is left open where the match is weak. Clone size is shown for a subset of rows, as once, few, many or a class of expanded clone.

V: TRBV7-2; D: TRBD2; size: -; J: TRBJ2-1; CDR3: CASSSPERGFYNEQFF; DNA: TGTGCCAGCAGCTCCCCCGAGCGGGGATTCTACAATGAGCAGTTCTTC
V: TRBV12-3/TRBV12-4; D: -; size: few; J: TRBJ1-1; CDR3: CASSLVGLDGEAFF; DNA: TGTGCCAGCAGTTTGGTAGGGTTAGACGGTGAAGCTTTCTTT
V: TRBV19; D: -; size: -; J: TRBJ2-7; CDR3: CASSIRILYEQYF; DNA: TGTGCCAGTAGTATAAGGATCCTCTACGAGCAGTACTTC
V: TRBV3-1; D: TRBD1; size: -; J: TRBJ2-3; CDR3: CASSPLGGSSTDTQYF; DNA: TGTGCCAGCAGCCCGCTAGGGGGCTCTAGCACAGATACGCAGTATTTT
V: TRBV12-3/TRBV12-4; D: -; size: few; J: TRBJ1-1; CDR3: CASGLGELMNTEAFF; DNA: TGTGCCAGCGGGCTAGGGGAACTCATGAACACTGAAGCTTTCTTT
V: TRBV27; D: -; size: many; J: TRBJ2-2; CDR3: CASSLFSQLNTGELFF; DNA: TGTGCCAGCAGTTTATTTTCGCAGTTGAACACCGGGGAGCTGTTTTTT
V: TRBV5-4; D: -; size: -; J: TRBJ2-7; CDR3: CASSLSRSSFEQYF; DNA: TGTGCCAGCAGTCTATCACGCTCCAGCTTCGAGCAGTACTTC
V: TRBV6-2/TRBV6-3; D: -; size: -; J: TRBJ2-2; CDR3: CASSYFISNTGELFF; DNA: TGTGCCAGCAGTTACTTCATCAGCAACACCGGGGAGCTGTTTTTT
V: TRBV20-1; D: TRBD1; size: -; J: TRBJ1-6; CDR3: CSARDPGQGNSPLHF; DNA: TGCAGTGCTAGAGATCCCGGACAGGGAAACTCACCCCTCCACTTT
V: TRBV11-2; D: -; size: -; J: TRBJ1-3; CDR3: CASSHRGRGTLSGNTIYF; DNA: TGTGCCAGCAGCCACCGGGGCCGGGGGACTCTCTCTGGAAACACCATATATTTT
V: TRBV7-2; D: -; size: few; J: TRBJ1-2; CDR3: CASSFTQRLGYTF; DNA: TGTGCCAGCAGCTTCACCCAGCGTCTTGGCTACACCTTC
V: TRBV29-1; D: TRBD1; size: many; J: TRBJ2-3; CDR3: CSVSPGGQVKYF; DNA: TGCAGCGTTAGTCCCGGGGGACAGGTGAAGTATTTT
V: TRBV12-3/TRBV12-4; D: TRBD1; size: -; J: TRBJ2-3; CDR3: CASSYGTGGSYTQYF; DNA: TGTGCCAGCAGTTACGGGACAGGGGGCAGCTATACGCAGTATTTT
V: TRBV12-3/TRBV12-4; D: -; size: few; J: TRBJ2-2; CDR3: CASSFRLTGSNTGELFF; DNA: TGTGCCAGCAGTTTCCGATTGACAGGCTCCAACACCGGGGAGCTGTTTTTT
V: TRBV4-2; D: -; size: -; J: TRBJ1-3; CDR3: CASSQDRADSGNTIYF; DNA: TGTGCCAGCAGCCAAGATAGGGCGGACTCTGGAAACACCATATATTTT
V: TRBV20-1; D: -; size: few; J: TRBJ2-1; CDR3: CSASQQGHEQFF; DNA: TGCAGTGCTAGCCAACAGGGTCATGAGCAGTTCTTC
V: TRBV5-1; D: TRBD1; size: many; J: TRBJ2-5; CDR3: CASSSTGEETQYF; DNA: TGCGCCAGCAGTTCGACAGGGGAAGAGACCCAGTACTTC
V: TRBV15; D: TRBD1; size: many; J: TRBJ2-1; CDR3: CATSRVPGQAEQFF; DNA: TGTGCCACCAGCAGAGTCCCGGGACAGGCTGAGCAGTTCTTC
V: TRBV4-3; D: -; size: many; J: TRBJ1-4; CDR3: CASSQEGARWAKLFF; DNA: TGCGCCAGCAGCCAAGAGGGAGCACGGTGGGCAAAACTGTTTTTT
V: TRBV5-1; D: TRBD2; size: many; J: TRBJ2-3; CDR3: CASSELAGGLISQYF; DNA: TGCGCCAGCAGCGAGCTAGCGGGGGGGCTAATATCGCAGTATTTT
V: TRBV10-3; D: TRBD1; size: few; J: TRBJ1-2; CDR3: CAIRQSGGTYGYTF; DNA: TGTGCCATCAGGCAGTCAGGGGGCACCTATGGCTACACCTTC
V: TRBV4-3; D: TRBD2; size: -; J: TRBJ2-1; CDR3: CASSQDRSLAGGREQFF; DNA: TGCGCCAGCAGCCAAGATCGTAGTCTAGCGGGGGGGCGAGAGCAGTTCTTC
V: TRBV5-1; D: TRBD1; size: many; J: TRBJ2-7; CDR3: CASSRDSYEQYF; DNA: TGTGCCAGCAGTAGGGACAGCTACGAGCAGTACTTC
V: TRBV20-1; D: -; size: -; J: TRBJ2-5; CDR3: CSASPPLGGPVGETQYF; DNA: TGCAGTGCTAGTCCCCCCCTCGGGGGGCCAGTAGGAGAGACCCAGTACTTC
V: TRBV20-1; D: -; size: few; J: TRBJ2-1; CDR3: CSASWAGRFHNEQFF; DNA: TGCAGTGCTAGCTGGGCGGGGAGATTCCACAATGAGCAGTTCTTC
V: TRBV5-1; D: TRBD1; size: many; J: TRBJ2-5; CDR3: CASSLGGGYGETQYF; DNA: TGCGCCAGCAGCTTGGGAGGGGGCTACGGAGAGACCCAGTACTTC
V: TRBV6-5; D: TRBD1; size: -; J: TRBJ1-1; CDR3: CASSDSTGFNTEAFF; DNA: TGTGCCAGCAGTGACTCGACAGGGTTTAACACTGAAGCTTTCTTT
V: TRBV6-5; D: -; size: few; J: TRBJ2-7; CDR3: CASSYSGVGPAYEQYF; DNA: TGTGCCAGCAGTTACTCGGGGGTCGGTCCAGCCTACGAGCAGTACTTC
V: TRBV19; D: -; size: few; J: TRBJ2-5; CDR3: CASTAHWGLETQYF; DNA: TGTGCCAGTACCGCGCACTGGGGTTTAGAGACCCAGTACTTC
V: TRBV19; D: -; size: many; J: TRBJ2-1; CDR3: CASSIFPSSYNEQFF; DNA: TGTGCCAGTAGTATTTTCCCCAGCTCCTACAATGAGCAGTTCTTC
V: TRBV7-7; D: TRBD1; size: few; J: TRBJ1-4; CDR3: CASSSGGGFEKLFF; DNA: TGTGCCAGCAGCTCAGGGGGCGGATTTGAAAAACTGTTTTTT
V: TRBV5-1; D: -; size: -; J: TRBJ1-2; CDR3: CASSLLLGVGYTF; DNA: TGCGCCAGCAGCTTGCTTTTAGGGGTTGGCTACACCTTC
V: TRBV7-2; D: -; size: many; J: TRBJ2-1; CDR3: CASSLELPRFF; DNA: TGTGCCAGCAGCTTAGAACTTCCTCGGTTCTTC
V: TRBV7-7; D: TRBD1; size: -; J: TRBJ2-2; CDR3: CASSLNTGAGELFF; DNA: TGTGCCAGCAGTCTTAACACAGGGGCCGGGGAGCTGTTTTTT